Listed here is a single T cell receptor beta chain. Its antigen is unidentified. Libraries were prepared by immunoSEQ multiplex PCR; TCRdb keeps only in-frame clonotypes and omits some of them. Of 63,000 or so clones listed, approximately 80% are singletons. The data are from a study of OX40 agonist ivuxolimab in advanced cancers. General study points: CD8+ T cells averaged more expanded clones than CD4+. At doses 0.1 to 3.0 mg/kg, CD4+ and CD8+ clones expanded. Among the lowest levels of clonal expansion were found in partial responders at 0.1-3.0 mg/kg.

The source is an adult with an advanced solid tumor such as melanoma, head and neck, liver or kidney cancer. The source material was CD4+ or CD8+ T cells sorted from blood, sampled in a trial of the OX40 agonist ivuxolimab.

The chain's CDR3 is CASHLAGGETQYF. CDR3 nucleotide sequence: TGTGCCAGCCACCTAGCGGGGGGAGAGACCCAGTACTTC. The rearrangement joins TRBV7-2 to TRBJ2-5; 11 bases fit TRBD2. V lost 8 bases, J lost 4 bases, and 3 bases stayed unmatched. There are 13 residues in the CDR3. CDR1 is SGHTA, CDR2 FQGNSA, per germline.